This T cell receptor (beta chain) was identified during a study of cytomegalovirus exposure and HLA in healthy donors. Trimming at V came to 5 bases and at J to 6 bases, leaving 1 base not matched to a gene. The CDR3 loop spans 12 amino acids. Germline loops: CDR1 SGHAT, CDR2 FQNNGV. In the PCR, 60 Vbeta and 13 Jbeta primers were used. TCRdb's copy holds only in-frame clones and misses some; the assay was immunoSEQ multiplex PCR. The profile shows more than 100,000 clones, 74% of them singletons. The chain joins TRBV11-2 to TRBJ2-3; 8 bases line up with TRBD2. The sample comprised PBMCs. The clonotype comes from a woman between 50 and 59 years old in good health and CMV-seropositive. The CDR3 DNA follows: TGTGCCAGCAGCCGGGGGGGCGATACGCAGTATTTT. Translating gives CASSRGGDTQYF.